This TCR beta chain was observed in a study of T cells expressing NK-cell markers. In germline, CDR1 is SNHLY, CDR2 FYNNEI. The CDR3 contains 16 residues. For each CDR3 protein, TCRdb gives one entry from its re-call of the 5' RACE reads, without DNA. The listing records around 110,000 distinct CDR3 sequences. The clonotype originates from a woman aged 18-69 years in good health. The specimen sequenced was blood T cells: a sorted CD56 or NKG2C T cell subset, CD4+ or CD8+ T cells, or bulk PBMC T cells (not recorded which). The V gene is TRBV2, the J gene TRBJ1-6; without DNA, the TCRdb call of TRBD1 cannot be checked. CDR3 in amino acids: CASSEALLDSRFPLHF. Together with reference TRBV2 and TRBJ1-6, the CDR3 gives the full variable domain: EPEVTQTPSHQVTQMGQEVILRCVPISNHLYFYWYRQILGQKVEFLVSFYNNEISEKSEIFDDQFSVERPDGSNFTLKIRSTKLEDSAMYFCASSEALLDSRFPLHFGNGTRLTVT.